This T cell receptor beta chain was captured by sequencing in a study of blood T cell repertoires in COVID-19. V lost 0 bases, J lost 0 bases, and 14 bases lay in between. Germline V lookup: CDR1 SGHKS, CDR2 YYEKEE (reference sequence). This CDR3 has 17 amino acids. Measured with immunoSEQ multiplex PCR; TCRdb has only the in-frame clones, and not every one. This sample has fewer than 600,000 clones, with 85% to 90% found just once. The sequenced sample was peripheral blood. The rearrangement joins TRBV5-5 to TRBJ2-3; D gene uncertain. This receptor was identified in a man aged 18 to 35 with COVID-19, enrolled during active disease. In DNA form, the CDR3 reads TGTGCCAGCAGCTTGGCCGCAGGAACCCCTAGCACAGATACGCAGTATTTT. It yields the protein CASSLAAGTPSTDTQYF.